One and the same sample provided the 27 T cell receptor beta chains below, sequenced in a study of early T cells in non-severe SARS-CoV-2 infection. One entry per CDR3 protein, called by TCRdb with MiXCR from the 5' RACE reads. Of just under 65,000 distinct CDR3 sequences in the sample, approximately 10% are singletons; the top ten hold 2.9%. This specimen consisted of whole blood, obtained at baseline. The receptor source for this set is an adult who was a healthcare worker with PCR-confirmed SARS-CoV-2 infection or an uninfected control (not recorded which).

V usage is TRBV27 and J usage is TRBJ2-7; tentative D call: TRBD2 (5 bases). This CDR3 is built from 16 residues. CDR1 and CDR2 (germline): MNHEY, SMNVEV (reference sequence). The ends were cut back, 6 bases at V and 6 bases at J, with 24 bases in the middle. In DNA form, the CDR3 reads TGTGCCAGCAGACCGAGGCACAGCGGCCGTGTTGGCGAGCAGTACTTC. Residues: CASRPRHSGRVGEQYF.

At least ten counts were recorded for this clonotype. The J gene is TRBJ1-5, the V gene TRBV10-3; D ambiguous. Germline CDR1 reads ENHRY; CDR2 reads SYGVKD. The germline V and J ends were trimmed by 4 bases and 5 bases, with 9 bases remaining between them. The CDR3 totals 13 residues. CDR3 sequence (DNA): TGTGCCATCAGTGCGACGGCATATCAGCCCCAGCATTTT. It yields the protein CAISATAYQPQHF.

This clonotype was seen a few times. The chain's CDR3 is CASSPGTGEGEAFF. The CDR3, as DNA: TGTGCCAGCAGTCCCGGGACCGGGGAAGGGGAAGCTTTCTTT. V is TRBV12-3 or TRBV12-4 and J is TRBJ1-1, with a tentative D call TRBD1 (5 bases). The CDR3 is 14 residues long. V lost 5 bases, J lost 8 bases, and 18 bases lay in between.

The chain links TRBV12-3 or TRBV12-4 to TRBJ2-5, with 8 bases that match TRBD2. J gave up 9 bases and V 1 base, and 13 bases lay outside the gene matches. The CDR3 consists of 16 residues. The CDR3: CASSLGASGPIQAQYF. In nucleotides, the CDR3 is TGTGCCAGCAGTTTAGGCGCTAGCGGGCCAATCCAGGCCCAGTACTTC.

The chain combines TRBV29-1 with TRBJ1-1; TRBD1 matches at 11 bases. This CDR3 is built from 16 residues. The trim removed 3 bases at V and 1 base at J, leaving 7 bases unmatched. Germline V gives CDR1 SQVTM, CDR2 ANQGSEA. CDR3 sequence (DNA): TGCAGCGTTGATAGGACAGGGGGCGTCCAGAACACTGAAGCTTTCTTT. Translated: CSVDRTGGVQNTEAFF.

The chain employs TRBV5-4 and TRBJ1-1; D is possibly TRBD1 (6 bases). Germline lookup yields CDR1 SGHNT and CDR2 YYREEE (reference sequence). CDR3 size: 14 residues. V dropped 5 bases and J dropped 1 base, with 12 bases sitting between them. CDR3 in DNA: TGTGCCAGCAGACCCGGGACACCGAACACTGAAGCTTTCTTT. Translating it yields CASRPGTPNTEAFF.

This chain links TRBV5-6 with TRBJ2-1; D is uncertain. The length of the CDR3 is 12 residues. Germline CDR1 and CDR2: SGHDT and YYEEEE. V was shortened by 4 bases and J by 7 bases, with 9 bases between the two germline ends. CDR3: CASSGTGNEQFF. As DNA, the CDR3 is TGTGCCAGCAGCGGCACCGGAAATGAGCAGTTCTTC.

The chain has TRBV5-1 and TRBJ1-1; weak D call: TRBD1 (5 bases). Per germline, CDR1 SGHRS and CDR2 YFSETQ. The CDR3 is 14 residues long. With 1 base removed from V and 3 bases from J, the gap between germline ends came to 10 bases. CDR3 loop: CASSLSRADTEAFF. The CDR3 nucleotides are TGCGCCAGCAGCTTGAGCAGGGCCGACACTGAAGCTTTCTTT.

This clonotype was recorded at least ten times. The J gene is TRBJ2-1, the V gene TRBV7-2; D unresolved. Germline V CDR1 and CDR2: SGHTA, FQGNSA. This CDR3 spans 13 amino acids. V dropped 1 base and J dropped 9 bases, with 10 bases sitting between them. Written as DNA, the CDR3 is TGTGCCAGCAGCTTAGAGGGTATCGGTGAGCAGTTCTTC. Translation gives CASSLEGIGEQFF.

This chain links TRBV7-9 with TRBJ2-7, with 13 bases that match TRBD2. The V gene's germline CDR1 is SEHNR and CDR2 FQNEAQ (reference sequence). Trimming at V came to 6 bases and at J to 2 bases, leaving 4 bases not matched to a gene. The CDR3 covers 15 residues. CDR3 in amino acids: CASRKGLAGTYEQYF. CDR3 bases: TGTGCCAGCAGAAAGGGACTAGCGGGGACCTACGAGCAGTACTTC.

This clonotype was detected a few times. The V and J genes are TRBV4-3 and TRBJ2-3, with 10 bases that match TRBD1. The CDR3 is made up of 16 amino acids. Germline trimming cut 3 bases from V and 6 bases from J; bases unmatched to any gene: 9. CDR1 is LGHNA and CDR2 is YSLEER in the germline V gene. DNA of the CDR3: TGCGCCAGCAGCCAGGACAGGGGGGGGATAAGTGATACGCAGTATTTT. Amino acids: CASSQDRGGISDTQYF.

The rearrangement links TRBV20-1 to TRBJ2-7, with 10 positions matching TRBD2. The CDR3 covers 14 residues. The germline V gene encodes CDR1 DFQATT and CDR2 SNEGSKA (reference sequence). V dropped 3 bases and J dropped 3; count of bases not matched to a gene: 5. The CDR3 nucleotides are TGCAGTGCTAGGGCTAGCGGGGGAAACTACGAGCAGTACTTC. Encoded protein: CSARASGGNYEQYF.

This clonotype has only a few counts. V and J are TRBV11-3 and TRBJ2-3; no clear D. This CDR3 spans 12 amino acids. Trimming cost V 0 bases and J 6 bases, with 4 bases left between them. CDR1 is SGHNT and CDR2 is YENEEA in the germline V gene. CDR3: CASSLDSDTQYF. CDR3 DNA: TGTGCCAGCAGCTTAGATTCCGATACGCAGTATTTT.

The chain combines TRBV7-9 with TRBJ2-1, with 12 bases aligning to TRBD2. The CDR3 loop spans 16 amino acids. CDR1 is SEHNR, CDR2 FQNEAQ, per germline (reference sequence). The V and J ends lost 5 bases and 3 bases, in that order; junction bases with no gene match: 5. The CDR3 sequence is CASSPRTSGDYNEQFF. The CDR3 DNA reads TGTGCCAGCAGCCCAAGGACTAGCGGGGACTACAATGAGCAGTTCTTC.

V usage is TRBV7-9 and J usage is TRBJ1-3, with no clear D. Germline V lookup: CDR1 SEHNR, CDR2 FQNEAQ (reference sequence). The CDR3 has 16 residues. V lost 1 base to trimming and J lost 2 bases, with 12 bases between them. The DNA for the CDR3 is TGTGCCAGCAGCTTAGATCTCCAAGGACCTGGAAACACCATATATTTT. Its protein is CASSLDLQGPGNTIYF.

This clonotype has just a few counts. The CDR3 DNA sequence: TGTGCCAGCAGTGATAGGTCCCGGGAGGGGACCCAGTACTTC. Protein sequence: CASSDRSREGTQYF. This sequence joins TRBV6-1 and TRBJ2-5; 8 bases match TRBD2. This CDR3 region has 14 residues. The V segment lost 3 bases and the J segment 7 bases; nucleotides outside the gene matches: 7. In germline, CDR1 is MNHNS, CDR2 SASEGT.

Only a few counts were recorded for this clonotype. The chain links TRBV21-1 to TRBJ1-2; the D call TRBD1 from the table was never checked on the DNA. TRBV21-1 is deemed a pseudogene. This CDR3 is built from 15 residues. The CDR3 DNA follows: TGTGCCAGCAGCGCCGACCGACAGGCCATCCCCTCCTACACCTTC. It specifies CASSADRQAIPSYTF.

This clonotype was seen a handful of times. CDR3 in amino acids: CASSEMAGGLQETQYF. DNA of the CDR3: TGTGCCAGCAGTGAAATGGCGGGGGGCCTCCAAGAGACCCAGTACTTC. The chain has TRBV6-1 and TRBJ2-5, with 8 bases lining up with TRBD2. Germline V gene data show CDR1 as MNHNS and CDR2 as SASEGT. Unmatched junction bases numbered 6, after V lost 2 bases and J lost 1 base. There are 16 residues in the CDR3.

This clonotype was seen a few times. CDR3 sequence reads: CASSLDLVPDTQYF. In DNA, the CDR3 is TGTGCCAGCAGCTTAGATCTAGTCCCAGATACGCAGTATTTT. The rearrangement links TRBV11-2 to TRBJ2-3; unclear D gene. With 0 bases removed from V and 4 bases from J, the gap between germline ends came to 8 bases. Germline V CDR1 and CDR2: SGHAT, FQNNGV. The CDR3 loop spans 14 amino acids.

The V and J genes are TRBV7-9 and TRBJ1-3; D call uncertain. Germline CDR1 reads SEHNR; CDR2 reads FQNEAQ (reference sequence). V lost 6 bases to trimming and J lost 4 bases, with 7 bases between them. This CDR3 region has 12 residues. CDR3 region: CASSGPGNTIYF. In DNA form, the CDR3 reads TGTGCCAGCAGTGGACCGGGAAACACCATATATTTT.

The V gene is TRBV7-9, the J gene TRBJ2-3; maybe TRBD1 (6 bases). Germline CDR1 is SEHNR and CDR2 is FQNEAQ (reference sequence). V shed 2 bases and J shed 4 bases, with 7 bases lying between them. This CDR3 spans 13 amino acids. CDR3 protein: CASSLPGADTQYF. CDR3 DNA sequence: TGTGCCAGCAGCTTACCAGGGGCAGATACGCAGTATTTT.

The chain carries TRBV12-3 or TRBV12-4 and TRBJ1-4; D is possibly TRBD1 (6 bases). The CDR3 loop spans 14 amino acids. V was clipped by 7 bases and J by 3 bases, with 12 bases between them. Here the CDR3 reads CASTLGAANEKLFF. The CDR3 DNA reads as TGTGCCAGCACCTTGGGGGCCGCTAATGAAAAACTGTTTTTT.

This clonotype was seen a few times. The chain couples TRBV7-2 to TRBJ1-2; TRBD1 aligns across 7 bases. The germline V gene has CDR1 SGHTA and CDR2 FQGNSA. V was clipped by 5 bases and J by 4 bases; unmatched bases: 10. The CDR3 is 15 residues long. Written as DNA, the CDR3 is TGTGCCAGCAGCCTCCGACAGGGTTACCCCTATGGCTACACCTTC. Translated: CASSLRQGYPYGYTF.

This clonotype has only a few counts. The chain uses TRBV19 and TRBJ1-2; D gene uncertain. CDR1 LNHDA and CDR2 SQIVND come from the germline V gene (reference sequence). The CDR3 spans 11 residues. Trimming shortened V by 5 bases and J by 8 bases, and 9 bases separated the two germline ends. The CDR3, as DNA: TGTGCCAGTAGTTCGGGCGGGGGCTACACCTTC. Encoded protein: CASSSGGGYTF. Complete variable domain (other parts from reference TRBV19 and TRBJ1-2): DGGITQSPKYLFRKEGQNVTLSCEQNLNHDAMYWYRQDPGQGLRLIYYSQIVNDFQKGDIAEGYSVSREKKESFPLTVTSAQKNPTAFYLCASSSGGGYTFGSGTRLTVV.

The table lists this clonotype with a few counts. The chain employs TRBV20-1 and TRBJ1-4; D is unresolved. The CDR3 is 14 residues long. The germline V gene has CDR1 DFQATT and CDR2 SNEGSKA (reference sequence). Between the trimmed V and J ends, which lost 3 bases and 7 bases, there was a span of 15 bases. Here the CDR3 DNA reads TGCAGTGCTAGGTCGGCGGCGGAGCTTGAAAAACTGTTTTTT. Amino acid sequence: CSARSAAELEKLFF.

This clonotype occurred a few times. The gene calls are TRBV18 and TRBJ2-4; D perhaps matches TRBD1 (5 bases). Trimming pared 1 base from V and 6 bases from J, leaving 10 bases between. CDR1 is KGHSH, CDR2 LQKENI, per germline. The CDR3 extends over 14 amino acids. CDR3 loop: CASSPLDRSNIQYF. In DNA, the CDR3 is TGTGCCAGCTCACCACTCGACAGATCAAACATTCAGTACTTC.

This clonotype was counted only a few times. The chain uses TRBV2 and TRBJ2-2, with 11 bases fitting TRBD2. Per the germline V gene, CDR1 is SNHLY and CDR2 is FYNNEI. V dropped 7 bases and J dropped 3; count of bases not matched to a gene: 13. This CDR3 contains 18 residues. The CDR3 is CASKTPETSGVYTGELFF. CDR3 nucleotides: TGTGCCAGCAAAACCCCTGAGACTAGCGGGGTTTACACCGGGGAGCTGTTTTTT.